The clone carrying this T cell receptor beta chain was recorded many times. The data belong to a study of T cells in Graves' hyperthyroidism and ophthalmopathy. Authors of the study amplified TCR beta CDR3 regions from RNA transcripts. TCR CDR3 regions were first amplified by RT-PCR with HTBI primers. One entry per CDR3 protein results from TCRdb running MiXCR on the multiplex PCR reads. This sample carries some 650,000 distinct CDR3 sequences, approximately 16% of them seen once, and the ten largest clones take around 3.5%. The germline gives CDR1 MDHEN, CDR2 SYDVKM. With V trimmed by 3 bases and J by 6 bases, 9 bases remained unmatched. This CDR3 comprises 16 residues.

The gene calls are TRBV28 and TRBJ1-5, with TRBD1 identical over 9 bases. Material: blood. The TCR was taken from a woman in her thirties or forties with Graves' ophthalmopathy. CDR3 amino acids: CASSLPGQGVLQPQHF. In DNA, the CDR3 is TGTGCCAGCAGTTTGCCGGGACAGGGTGTGCTTCAGCCCCAGCATTTT.